Listed below are T cell receptor beta chains from one sample, sequenced in a study of beta chain features in type 1 diabetes. Only in-frame clones appear in the TCRdb table, and some are missing; sequencing was by immunoSEQ multiplex PCR. The table has some 220,000 clones, around 9.9% seen once. Specimen: central memory CD4+ T cells from blood. These receptors were taken from a man between 18 and 35 years old in good health. CDR3s include the opening cysteine and the closing phenylalanine or tryptophan. D genes are given only for firm matches. Size tells how often a clone was seen (once, few, many) or the class of an expanded clone, and some rows leave it out.

abundance	v_gene	d_gene	j_gene	CDR3aa	CDR3nt
.	TRBV5-1	TRBD2	TRBJ2-3	CASSSTSGSTDTQYF	TGCGCCAGCAGCTCGACTAGCGGGAGCACAGATACGCAGTATTTT
.	TRBV5-1	.	TRBJ2-1	CASSLDGSSYNEQFF	TGCGCCAGCAGCTTGGACGGGAGCTCCTACAATGAGCAGTTCTTC
.	TRBV5-4	TRBD1	TRBJ2-1	CASSHAGGNEQFF	TGTGCCAGCAGCCACGCAGGGGGAAATGAGCAGTTCTTC
few	TRBV5-4	.	TRBJ2-6	CASRPGTGANVLTF	TGTGCCAGCAGACCGGGGACAGGGGCCAACGTCCTGACTTTC
many	TRBV20-1	.	TRBJ2-7	CSALGTEQYF	TGCAGTGCCTTGGGGACCGAGCAGTACTTC
few	TRBV28	.	TRBJ2-7	CASSLQAAGGHEQYF	TGTGCCAGCAGTTTACAGGCGGCAGGAGGCCACGAGCAGTACTTC
many	TRBV11-2	TRBD1	TRBJ2-1	CASRSPPGQGRSNEQFF	TGTGCCAGCAGGTCTCCTCCGGGACAGGGGAGGAGCAATGAGCAGTTCTTC
few	TRBV11-2	.	TRBJ2-5	CASSLRRGETQYF	TGTGCCAGCAGCTTAAGGCGAGGAGAGACCCAGTACTTC
few	TRBV7-3	TRBD1	TRBJ2-1	CASSSGQAHNEQFF	TGTGCCAGCAGCTCGGGACAGGCCCACAATGAGCAGTTCTTC
many	TRBV14	.	TRBJ2-3	CASSPGTDTQYF	TGTGCCAGCAGCCCTGGGACAGATACGCAGTATTTT
many	TRBV6-6	TRBD2	TRBJ2-2	CASTLAGGGTGELFF	TGTGCCAGCACCTTAGCGGGAGGTGGCACCGGGGAGCTGTTTTTT
many	TRBV10-3	.	TRBJ1-4	CATRAGNEKLFF	TGTGCCACACGCGCGGGTAATGAAAAACTGTTTTTT
few	TRBV23-1	.	TRBJ2-5	CASSQSMAGALIIETQYF	TGCGCCAGCAGTCAATCGATGGCAGGGGCGTTAATAATAGAGACCCAGTACTTC
few	TRBV2	TRBD2	TRBJ2-3	CARGMAGGVTDTQYF	TGTGCCAGGGGGATGGCGGGAGGGGTCACAGATACGCAGTATTTT
.	TRBV7-2	TRBD1	TRBJ1-2	CASSVDRGEGYTF	TGTGCCAGCAGCGTCGACAGGGGCGAAGGCTACACCTTC
.	TRBV5-1	.	TRBJ2-5	CASSEQETQYF	TGCGCCAGCAGCGAACAAGAGACCCAGTACTTC
.	TRBV27	.	TRBJ2-2	CASSLLITGELFF	TGTGCCAGCAGTTTATTGATCACCGGGGAGCTGTTTTTT
few	TRBV13	.	TRBJ2-7	CASSLPAASYEQYF	TGTGCCAGCAGCTTACCAGCGGCCTCCTACGAGCAGTACTTC
.	TRBV9	TRBD2	TRBJ2-3	CASSVEGGSAMSDTQYF	TGTGCCAGCAGCGTAGAGGGCGGGAGCGCCATGTCAGATACGCAGTATTTT
few	TRBV5-8	.	TRBJ2-3	CASSLGGADTDTQYF	TGTGCCAGCAGCTTGGGCGGAGCGGACACAGATACGCAGTATTTT
many	TRBV28	TRBD2	TRBJ2-3	CASSLLLAGDTQYF	TGTGCCAGCAGTTTATTACTAGCGGGAGATACGCAGTATTTT
few	TRBV29-1	.	TRBJ2-1	CSGGYYTNEQFF	TGCAGCGGGGGTTATTATACGAATGAGCAGTTCTTC
many	TRBV5-1	.	TRBJ2-1	CASSQQGTSSDEQFF	TGCGCCAGCAGCCAACAGGGAACCAGCAGCGATGAGCAGTTCTTC
few	TRBV7-9	TRBD1	TRBJ2-1	CASSYRGSGMKNEQFF	TGTGCCAGCAGCTACAGGGGAAGTGGTATGAAGAATGAGCAGTTCTTC
few	TRBV29-1	.	TRBJ2-7	CSPDFRVPYEQYF	TGCAGCCCAGATTTCAGGGTTCCCTACGAGCAGTACTTC
.	TRBV5-4	.	TRBJ1-1	CASSPGYSFTEAFF	TGTGCCAGCAGCCCGGGCTACTCTTTCACTGAAGCTTTCTTT
.	TRBV7-6	.	TRBJ1-2	CASSPTGTAGYTF	TGTGCCAGCAGCCCCACCGGGACGGCAGGCTACACCTTC
many	TRBV7-7	.	TRBJ2-3	CASSLGNIGTDTQYF	TGTGCTAGCAGCTTAGGAAACATCGGCACAGATACGCAGTATTTT
many	TRBV14	TRBD2	TRBJ2-1	CASSRVLAYGEQFF	TGTGCCAGCAGTCGTGTACTAGCGTACGGTGAGCAGTTCTTC
.	TRBV2	.	TRBJ1-4	CASSGEDREKLFF	TGTGCCAGCAGTGGTGAGGACCGCGAAAAACTGTTTTTT
many	TRBV9	TRBD2	TRBJ2-7	CASSVVSSGRAEQYF	TGTGCCAGCAGCGTAGTCTCTAGCGGGAGAGCCGAGCAGTACTTC
few	TRBV20-1	.	TRBJ2-1	CSFVYNEQFF	TGCAGTTTCGTCTACAATGAGCAGTTCTTC
.	TRBV7-9	.	TRBJ1-4	CASSLSQGINEKLFF	TGTGCCAGCAGCTTATCTCAGGGGATTAATGAAAAACTGTTTTTT
few	TRBV10-3	.	TRBJ2-6	CAISARIGAGTSGANVLTF	TGTGCCATCAGCGCTAGGATAGGTGCAGGGACCTCTGGGGCCAACGTCCTGACTTTC
.	TRBV5-4	.	TRBJ2-7	CASSLGNRPSYEQYF	TGTGCCAGCAGCTTGGGGAACCGTCCCTCCTACGAGCAGTACTTC
.	TRBV5-1	.	TRBJ2-5	CASSLAVEETQYF	TGCGCCAGCAGCTTGGCCGTTGAAGAGACCCAGTACTTC
few	TRBV5-4	.	TRBJ2-7	CASSHAPEYEQYF	TGTGCCAGCAGCCACGCCCCTGAGTACGAGCAGTACTTC
.	TRBV27	.	TRBJ2-3	CASSLRTEGGGPDTQYF	TGTGCCAGCAGTCTGCGAACGGAGGGAGGGGGCCCAGATACGCAGTATTTT
.	TRBV20-1	TRBD2	TRBJ2-7	CSARTSYEQYF	TGCAGTGCCCGGACTAGTTACGAGCAGTACTTC
few	TRBV30	TRBD1	TRBJ2-1	CAWSEGAINEQFF	TGTGCCTGGTCAGAGGGGGCGATTAATGAGCAGTTCTTC
few	TRBV6-5	.	TRBJ2-7	CASSYSPTGVQYF	TGTGCCAGCAGTTACTCTCCGACCGGGGTGCAGTACTTC
few	TRBV5-5	.	TRBJ2-1	CASSRIYNEQFF	TGTGCCAGCAGCCGAATTTACAATGAGCAGTTCTTC
.	TRBV11-1	TRBD1	TRBJ2-1	CASSINRGSYNEQFF	TGTGCCAGCAGCATTAACAGGGGGTCATACAATGAGCAGTTCTTC
many	TRBV19	.	TRBJ2-7	CASSRRQAPYEQYF	TGTGCCAGTAGCCGGAGACAGGCCCCCTACGAGCAGTACTTC
.	TRBV7-2	TRBD2	TRBJ2-5	CASRISGSSETQYF	TGTGCCAGCAGGATTAGCGGGAGTTCAGAGACCCAGTACTTC
few	TRBV11-3	.	TRBJ2-5	CASSQRTGLGQETQYF	TGTGCCAGCAGCCAGCGGACGGGTCTGGGCCAAGAGACCCAGTACTTC
.	TRBV4-3	.	TRBJ2-5	CASSQDWRSVETQYF	TGCGCCAGCAGCCAAGATTGGAGGAGTGTAGAGACCCAGTACTTC
few	TRBV7-3	.	TRBJ2-1	CASGELGNEQFF	TGTGCCAGCGGGGAGCTGGGTAATGAGCAGTTCTTC
many	TRBV9	.	TRBJ2-7	CASSHREPQQYF	TGTGCCAGCAGCCACCGGGAACCTCAGCAGTACTTC
few	TRBV19	.	TRBJ1-4	CASSVTKGEKLFF	TGTGCCAGTAGTGTGACGAAAGGTGAAAAACTGTTTTTT
.	TRBV5-1	TRBD2	TRBJ2-5	CASSSSGGQETQYF	TGCGCCAGCAGCTCTAGCGGGGGCCAAGAGACCCAGTACTTC
few	TRBV15	.	TRBJ2-7	CATSRGKSYEQYF	TGTGCCACCAGCAGAGGGAAAAGCTACGAGCAGTACTTC
.	TRBV5-1	.	TRBJ2-4	CASSLAQGQVNIQYF	TGCGCCAGCAGCTTGGCGCAGGGGCAGGTGAACATTCAGTACTTC
few	TRBV29-1	.	TRBJ1-1	CSASQTEAFF	TGCAGCGCCTCCCAGACTGAAGCTTTCTTT